A selection of T cell receptor beta chains follows, all from one sample in a study of blood T cells in healthy people across ages. TCRdb redid the calling of the 5' RACE reads with MiXCR, one entry per CDR3 protein. The sample lists under 2 million distinct CDR3 sequences, about 31% occurring once. Specimen: blood. The source is a woman under 40 in good health. Each CDR3 is given with its conserved first and last residue. The order of the fields is D gene, J gene, clone size, V gene, CDR3 DNA, CDR3 protein. A D gene is named only where the DNA matches it firmly. Clone size is given for some rows only: seen once, a few or many times, or a class if the clone is expanded.

>TRBD2|TRBJ2-7|many|TRBV10-3
TGTGCCATCAGTCCGGGTGGGGCGAGACTAGCGGGTAATAACGAGCAGTACTTC
CAISPGGARLAGNNEQYF
>.|TRBJ2-4|.|TRBV20-1
TGCAGTGCTGAGCCAGACCGTGAGCAGTACTTC
CSAEPDREQYF
>TRBD2|TRBJ2-7|.|TRBV20-1
TGCAGTGCCAACCCGGGCGCTAGCGGGAGGCTGTTTGAGGCCTACGAGCAGTACTTC
CSANPGASGRLFEAYEQYF
>TRBD1|TRBJ1-1|few|TRBV5-1
TGCGCCAGCAGCGACAGGGTATCATACGTGAACACTGAAGCTTTCTTT
CASSDRVSYVNTEAFF
>.|TRBJ1-2|.|TRBV18
TGTGCCAGCTCACCGGGGGCGACTAACTATGGCTACACCTTC
CASSPGATNYGYTF
>.|TRBJ2-7|.|TRBV2
TGTGCCAGCAGTGAAACGGGGAAGGCCCAGTACTTC
CASSETGKAQYF
>.|TRBJ2-3|many|TRBV20-1
TGCAGTGCTGGAACTCAGACAGGCTCCGGGCGAGCTGCAGATACGCAGTATTTT
CSAGTQTGSGRAADTQYF
>.|TRBJ2-6|.|TRBV28
TGTGCCAGCAGTTTGAGGCAGGGCCTCTTCTCTGGGGCCAACGTCCTGACTTTC
CASSLRQGLFSGANVLTF
>.|TRBJ1-2|many|TRBV28
TGTGCCAGCGGCGGAAACTATGGCTACACCTTC
CASGGNYGYTF
>TRBD2|TRBJ2-1|many|TRBV5-6
TGTGCCAGCAGGTTATCAAGCGGGGAGGCCAATGAGCAGTTCTTC
CASRLSSGEANEQFF
>TRBD2|TRBJ2-1|.|TRBV27
TGTGCCAGCAGTTCCCCATCTGGGCGGGAGAGTTACAATGAGCAGTTCTTC
CASSSPSGRESYNEQFF
>.|TRBJ1-1|.|TRBV28
TGTGCCAGCAGTCCCATATCCGCCGGGGAGGGGGACACTGAAGCTTTCTTT
CASSPISAGEGDTEAFF
>.|TRBJ2-3|.|TRBV5-1
TGCGCCAGCAGCCGCTCGCGTTCGGATACGCAGTATTTT
CASSRSRSDTQYF
>.|TRBJ2-1|.|TRBV28
TGTGCCAGCGAGACTCTGGACTATCCAGATGAGCAGTTCTTC
CASETLDYPDEQFF
>TRBD2|TRBJ2-1|few|TRBV4-1
TGCGCCAGCAGCCAGCATGGGCCCCAGGGACTAGCGGCTACCCCCTACAATGAGCAGTTCTTC
CASSQHGPQGLAATPYNEQFF
>TRBD2|TRBJ2-1|.|TRBV20-1
TGCAGTGCTAGTCCTCGGACTAGAAGGGTCGATGAGCAGTTCTTC
CSASPRTRRVDEQFF
>TRBD2|TRBJ2-1|few|TRBV27
TGTGCCAGCACTAGCGGGGGTCACAATGAGCAGTTCTTC
CASTSGGHNEQFF
>.|TRBJ1-5|.|TRBV4-1
TGCGCCAGCAGCCGGAGGGAGGGGGGTATAAACAATCAGCCCCAGCATTTT
CASSRREGGINNQPQHF
>.|TRBJ1-6|.|TRBV7-9
TGTGCCAGCAGCTTAGCCCCAGGGGCTTCACCCCTCCACTTT
CASSLAPGASPLHF
>.|TRBJ2-7|.|TRBV9
TGTGCCAGCAGCGTAGACGGGTGGGGAGGCGAGCAGTACTTC
CASSVDGWGGEQYF
>TRBD1|TRBJ2-5|many|TRBV10-3
TGTGCCATCAGTGACTCCGGGACAGGGGGCGCGTACCAAGAGACCCAGTACTTC
CAISDSGTGGAYQETQYF
>TRBD2|TRBJ2-5|.|TRBV9
TGTGCCAGCAGCGTAGGGGGCGGGAGAGGGGAAGAGACCCAGTACTTC
CASSVGGGRGEETQYF
>.|TRBJ1-2|many|TRBV27
TGTGCCAGCAGTTTATCGGTGGACTATGGCTACACCTTC
CASSLSVDYGYTF